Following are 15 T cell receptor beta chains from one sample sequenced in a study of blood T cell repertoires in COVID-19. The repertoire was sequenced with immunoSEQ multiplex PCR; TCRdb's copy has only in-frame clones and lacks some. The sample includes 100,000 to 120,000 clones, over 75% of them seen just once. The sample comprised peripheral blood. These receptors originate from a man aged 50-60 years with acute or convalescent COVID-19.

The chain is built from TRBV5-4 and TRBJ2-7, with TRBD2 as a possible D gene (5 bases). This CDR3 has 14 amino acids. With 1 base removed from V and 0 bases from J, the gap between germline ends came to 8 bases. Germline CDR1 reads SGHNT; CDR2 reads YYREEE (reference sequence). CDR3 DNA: TGTGCCAGCAGCTTGTCGGGAAGCTCCTACGAGCAGTACTTC. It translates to CASSLSGSSYEQYF.

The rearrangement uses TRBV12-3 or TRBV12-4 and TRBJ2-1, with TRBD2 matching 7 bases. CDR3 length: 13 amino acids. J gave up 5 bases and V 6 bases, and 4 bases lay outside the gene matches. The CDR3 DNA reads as TGTGCCAGCAGCCCGGGACTACACAATGAGCAGTTCTTC. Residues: CASSPGLHNEQFF.

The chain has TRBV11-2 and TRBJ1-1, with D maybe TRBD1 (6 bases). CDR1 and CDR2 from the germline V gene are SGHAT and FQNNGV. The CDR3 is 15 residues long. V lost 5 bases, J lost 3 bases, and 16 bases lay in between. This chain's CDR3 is CASSPSQGPHTEAFF. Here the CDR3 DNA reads TGTGCCAGCAGCCCCTCTCAGGGGCCCCACACTGAAGCTTTCTTT. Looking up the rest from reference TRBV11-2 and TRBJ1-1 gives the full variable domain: EAGVAQSPRYKIIEKRQSVAFWCNPISGHATLYWYQQILGQGPKLLIQFQNNGVVDDSQLPKDRFSAERLKGVDSTLKIQPAKLEDSAVYLCASSPSQGPHTEAFFGQGTRLTVV.

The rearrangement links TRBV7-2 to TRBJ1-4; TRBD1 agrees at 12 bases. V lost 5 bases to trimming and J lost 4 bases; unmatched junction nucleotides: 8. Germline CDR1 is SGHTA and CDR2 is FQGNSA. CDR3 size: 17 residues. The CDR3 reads CASSVTGQGANNEKLFF. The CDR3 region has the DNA TGTGCCAGCAGCGTAACGGGACAGGGGGCTAATAATGAAAAACTGTTTTTT.

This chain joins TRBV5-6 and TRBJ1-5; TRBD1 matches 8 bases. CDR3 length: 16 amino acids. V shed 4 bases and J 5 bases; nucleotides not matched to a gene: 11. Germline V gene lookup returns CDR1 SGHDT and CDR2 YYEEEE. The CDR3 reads CASSPRTGNIHQPQHF. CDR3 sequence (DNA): TGTGCCAGCAGCCCCCGGACAGGGAATATCCATCAGCCCCAGCATTTT.

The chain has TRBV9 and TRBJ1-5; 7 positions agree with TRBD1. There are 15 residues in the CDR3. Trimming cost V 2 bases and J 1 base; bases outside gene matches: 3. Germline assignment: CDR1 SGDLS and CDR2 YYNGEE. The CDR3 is CASSVEGQSNQPQHF. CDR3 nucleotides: TGTGCCAGCAGCGTCGAGGGACAGAGCAATCAGCCCCAGCATTTT.

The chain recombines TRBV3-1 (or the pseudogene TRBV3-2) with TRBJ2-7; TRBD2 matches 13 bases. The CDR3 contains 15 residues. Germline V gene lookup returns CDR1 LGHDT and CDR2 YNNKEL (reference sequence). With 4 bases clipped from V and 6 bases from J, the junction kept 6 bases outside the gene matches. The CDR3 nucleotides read TGTGCCAGCAGCCCACGGACTAGCGGGAGACTCGAGCAGTACTTC. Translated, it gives CASSPRTSGRLEQYF.

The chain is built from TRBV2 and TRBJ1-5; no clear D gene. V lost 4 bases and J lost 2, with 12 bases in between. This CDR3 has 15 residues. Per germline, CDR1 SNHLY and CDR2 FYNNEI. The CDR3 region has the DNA TGTGCCAGCAGTGTCACGGGAAATGGCAATCAGCCCCAGCATTTT. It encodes CASSVTGNGNQPQHF.

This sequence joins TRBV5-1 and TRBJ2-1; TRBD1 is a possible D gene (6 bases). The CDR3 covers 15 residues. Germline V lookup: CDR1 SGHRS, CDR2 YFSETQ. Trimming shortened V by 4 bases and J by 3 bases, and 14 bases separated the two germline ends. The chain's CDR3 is CASSVTGTSYNEQFF. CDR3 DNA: TGCGCCAGCAGCGTAACCGGGACAAGCTACAATGAGCAGTTCTTC.

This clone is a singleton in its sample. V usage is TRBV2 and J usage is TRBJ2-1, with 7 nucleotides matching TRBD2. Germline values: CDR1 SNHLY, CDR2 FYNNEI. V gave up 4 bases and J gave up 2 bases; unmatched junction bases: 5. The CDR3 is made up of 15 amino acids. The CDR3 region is CASSAVSGTYNEQFF. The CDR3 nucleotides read TGTGCCAGCAGTGCAGTCAGCGGGACCTACAATGAGCAGTTCTTC.

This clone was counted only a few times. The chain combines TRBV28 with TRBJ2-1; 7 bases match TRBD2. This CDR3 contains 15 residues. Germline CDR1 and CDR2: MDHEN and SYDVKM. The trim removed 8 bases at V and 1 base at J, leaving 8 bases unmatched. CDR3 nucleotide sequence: TGTGCCAGCCTCTCTGGGGGGGGGTCCTACAATGAGCAGTTCTTC. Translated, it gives CASLSGGGSYNEQFF.

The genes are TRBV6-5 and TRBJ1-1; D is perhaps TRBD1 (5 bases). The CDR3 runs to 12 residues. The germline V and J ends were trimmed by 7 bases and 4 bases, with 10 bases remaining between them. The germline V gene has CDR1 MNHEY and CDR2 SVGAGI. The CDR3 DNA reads TGTGCCAGCACGCTCGGGGGCACTGAAGCTTTCTTT. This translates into CASTLGGTEAFF.

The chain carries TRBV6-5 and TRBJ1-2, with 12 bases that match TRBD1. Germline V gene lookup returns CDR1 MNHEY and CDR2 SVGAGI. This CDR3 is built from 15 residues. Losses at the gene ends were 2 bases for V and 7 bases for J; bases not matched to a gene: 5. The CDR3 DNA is TGTGCCAGCAGTTACCCGGGACAGGGGGCTTTTGGCTACACCTTC. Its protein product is CASSYPGQGAFGYTF.

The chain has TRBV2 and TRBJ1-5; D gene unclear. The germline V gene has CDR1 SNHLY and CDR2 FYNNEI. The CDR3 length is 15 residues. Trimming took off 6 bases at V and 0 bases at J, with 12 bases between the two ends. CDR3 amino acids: CASRHEGNSNQPQHF. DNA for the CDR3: TGTGCCAGCAGACACGAGGGAAATAGCAATCAGCCCCAGCATTTT.

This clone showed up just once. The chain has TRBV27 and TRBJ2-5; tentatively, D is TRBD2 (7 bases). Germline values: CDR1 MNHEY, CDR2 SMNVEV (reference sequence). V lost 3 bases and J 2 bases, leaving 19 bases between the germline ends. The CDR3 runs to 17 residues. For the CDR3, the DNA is TGTGCCAGCAGTTTTGCCCCACTGGCGGGGGCTCAAGAGACCCAGTACTTC. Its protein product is CASSFAPLAGAQETQYF.